This TCR beta chain comes out of a study of blood T cell repertoires in COVID-19. The data were produced by immunoSEQ multiplex PCR, yet TCRdb's version contains in-frame clones alone and is incomplete. The sample has tens of thousands of clones; about 88% are singletons. The CDR3 extends over 11 amino acids. V lost 6 bases, J lost 8 bases, and 10 bases lay in between. Germline CDR1 MNHEY, CDR2 SVGAGI. Sequencing was performed on peripheral blood. This chain links TRBV6-5 with TRBJ1-2, with D perhaps TRBD1 (5 bases). This receptor was identified in a woman aged 50 to 60 with active or convalescent COVID-19. CDR3 sequence (DNA): TGTGCCAGCAGGCCAGGGTTAGGCTACACCTTC. The encoded protein is CASRPGLGYTF.